Reported below is one TCR beta chain. The J segment lost 3 bases and the V segment lost 5 bases, leaving 7 bases of the junction unmatched. The CDR3 length is 15 residues. CDR1 and CDR2 (germline): SGHTA, FQGNSA. TCRdb keeps only in-frame clones here, not all; method: immunoSEQ multiplex PCR. The sample lists about 180,000 clones; approximately 83% were seen once. The source of the sample is a study of blood T cell repertoires in COVID-19. The origin of this receptor is a man between 60 and 75 years old with acute or convalescent COVID-19. This chain uses TRBV7-2 with TRBJ2-7, with 10 bases that match TRBD2. The specimen was peripheral blood. CDR3 sequence reads: CASSETSGANYEQYF. CDR3 bases: TGTGCCAGCAGCGAAACTAGCGGGGCCAACTACGAGCAGTACTTC.